The clone carrying this T cell receptor (beta chain) turned up a few times. Antigen specificity is unknown. MiXCR was run by TCRdb on the 5' RACE reads, yielding one entry per CDR3 protein. The table lists 10,000 to 15,000 distinct CDR3 sequences, 12% to 15% of them singletons, with under 45% in the top ten. Between the trimmed V and J ends, which lost 4 bases and 0 bases, there was a span of 11 bases. The CDR3 has 15 amino acids. Germline CDR1 and CDR2: SEHNR and FQNEAQ (reference sequence). These data belong to a study of spatial heterogeneity in lung cancer. Study-wide findings and caveats: Expanded tumor TCRs that were ubiquitous appeared in blood more at resection than follow-up.

Time point of the sample: sample taken at primary tumor resection. Whole RNA from tumor, nontumor lung or frozen PBMC was sequenced unsorted. This TCR derives from a male donor with early-stage non-small cell lung cancer. Specimen: PBMCs, collected at surgery. This chain links TRBV7-9 with TRBJ2-3; TRBD1 might be the D (5 bases). DNA for the CDR3: TGTGCCAGCAGCTCTGCTGGGGCCAGCACAGATACGCAGTATTTT. Translation: CASSSAGASTDTQYF.